The 25 T cell receptor beta chains in this list originate from one sample, sequenced in a study of Ad26.COV2.S vaccination and SARS-CoV-2 variants. Assay used: immunoSEQ multiplex PCR; TCRdb lists only in-frame clones, some missing. The table has around 310,000 clones, about nine tenths seen once; the top ten hold around 5.5%. Treatment defined: some 20 received Ad26.COV2.S at low or high dose, single or two shots; about 5 received placebo; per-sample allocation not given. On day 63 after the first injection, vaccine and placebo recipients gave samples. The sequences come from peripheral blood, collected in a trial of Ad26.COV2.S vaccine versus placebo. The receptors shown here come from a person aged 18-65 years who received the Ad26.COV2.S COVID-19 vaccine or a placebo.

The chain couples TRBV14 to TRBJ2-1; D is uncertain. The V end lost 2 bases, the J end lost 12 bases, and 11 bases lay between the germline ends. Germline lookup yields CDR1 SGHDN and CDR2 FVKESK. This CDR3 comprises 12 residues. The CDR3: CASSQSQVAQFF. DNA of the CDR3: TGTGCCAGCAGCCAATCTCAAGTTGCGCAGTTCTTC.

The chain combines TRBV6-6 with TRBJ2-7, with D uncertain. This CDR3 has 14 amino acids. The germline V and J ends were trimmed by 5 bases and 7 bases, with 18 bases remaining between them. Per germline, CDR1 MNHNY and CDR2 SVGAGI (reference sequence). CDR3 sequence: CASSRLTGLGEQYV. CDR3 bases: TGTGCCAGCAGTCGCCTTACTGGGCTAGGTGAGCAGTACGTC.

The sample holds a few counts of this clone. The chain joins TRBV14 to TRBJ2-1; D is perhaps TRBD1 or TRBD2 (6 bases each). This CDR3 is 15 amino acids long. Trimming removed 4 bases from V and 6 bases from J, with 16 bases in between. Germline V CDR1 and CDR2: SGHDN, FVKESK. The CDR3 coding sequence is TGTGCCAGCAGCCTTGCCGGGGGCAGGGGCAATGAGCAGTTCTTC. Translation gives CASSLAGGRGNEQFF.

The chain combines TRBV5-1 with TRBJ1-1; D is perhaps TRBD1 (6 bases). This CDR3 contains 15 residues. Germline V gene sequence: CDR1 SGHRS, CDR2 YFSETQ. V was cut by 4 bases and J by 1 base, with 14 bases left in between. The CDR3 loop is CASSASGAGNTEAFF. DNA of the CDR3: TGCGCCAGCAGCGCCTCAGGGGCGGGGAACACTGAAGCTTTCTTT.

J is TRBJ1-6 and V is TRBV6-2 or TRBV6-3; TRBD1 aligns across 7 bases. Trimming removed 4 bases from V and 0 bases from J; junction bases left unmatched: 15. CDR1 is MNHEY and CDR2 is SVGEGT in the germline V gene. The CDR3 has 20 amino acids. The CDR3 nucleotides are TGTGCCAGCAGTTCGGACAGGCCTGTGGAACCGAGCTCCTATAATTCACCCCTCCACTTT. It encodes CASSSDRPVEPSSYNSPLHF.

This clone was recorded only once. CDR3 region: CASSFQNGRSEQYF. In nucleotides, the CDR3 is TGTGCCAGCAGCTTCCAGAATGGGAGGAGCGAGCAGTACTTC. The rearrangement uses TRBV9 and TRBJ2-7; TRBD2 might be the D (6 bases). The CDR3 loop spans 14 amino acids. In germline, CDR1 is SGDLS, CDR2 YYNGEE. V lost 4 bases and J lost 6, with 17 bases in between.

The chain joins TRBV2 to TRBJ2-1; 10 bases fit TRBD2. The CDR3 has 14 amino acids. Germline V gene data show CDR1 as SNHLY and CDR2 as FYNNEI. The V and J ends lost 4 bases and 6 bases, in that order; junction bases with no gene match: 3. Written as DNA, the CDR3 is TGTGCCAGCAGTGCTACTAGCGGGGTCAATGAGCAGTTCTTC. This encodes CASSATSGVNEQFF.

This clone has only one observation. The V gene is TRBV2, the J gene TRBJ2-3; D gene uncertain. Trimming took 4 bases from V and 0 from J, leaving 8 bases between them. Germline values: CDR1 SNHLY, CDR2 FYNNEI. This CDR3 region has 14 residues. The CDR3 coding sequence is TGTGCCAGCAGTGCAGGTCAGAGCACAGATACGCAGTATTTT. It codes for CASSAGQSTDTQYF.

This rearrangement joins TRBV7-2 to TRBJ2-7; TRBD1 aligns across 9 bases. V gave up 5 bases and J gave up 4 bases; unmatched junction bases: 3. Per germline, CDR1 SGHTA and CDR2 FQGNSA. This CDR3 spans 13 amino acids. This CDR3 reads CASSRQGGYEQYF. The DNA of the CDR3 is TGTGCCAGCAGCCGACAGGGGGGGTACGAGCAGTACTTC.

The V call is TRBV14, the J call TRBJ1-4, with D possibly being TRBD1 (6 bases). Germline V gene sequence: CDR1 SGHDN, CDR2 FVKESK. V lost 6 bases to trimming and J lost 14 bases, with 16 bases between them. The CDR3 extends over 12 amino acids. The CDR3 region is CASSLQGRRLFF. CDR3 coding DNA: TGTGCCAGCAGTTTACAGGGAAGGCGGCTGTTTTTT.

J is TRBJ2-7 and V is TRBV25-1; D is perhaps TRBD1 (6 bases). The CDR3 has 16 residues. V gave up 6 bases and J gave up 3 bases, with 21 bases separating them. Germline lookup yields CDR1 MGHDK and CDR2 SYGVNS. The CDR3 sequence is CASSAARDTYHYEQYF. CDR3 DNA sequence: TGTGCCAGCAGCGCTGCGAGGGACACTTATCACTACGAGCAGTACTTC.

The chain joins TRBV18 to TRBJ1-1; D not certain. This CDR3 spans 13 amino acids. Between the trimmed V and J ends, which lost 3 bases and 7 bases, there was a span of 12 bases. In germline, CDR1 is KGHSH, CDR2 LQKENI. The CDR3 DNA sequence: TGTGCCAGCTCACCTACTTGGGGAGATGAAGCTTTCTTT. Its translation is CASSPTWGDEAFF.

The V gene is TRBV6-5, the J gene TRBJ2-7; D unclear. The CDR3 is 14 amino acids. The germline CDR1 and CDR2 sequences are MNHEY and SVGAGI. V was shortened by 6 bases and J by 1 base, with 13 bases between the two germline ends. The CDR3 loop reads CASSLTFESYEQYF. The CDR3 DNA is TGTGCCAGCAGCTTGACATTTGAATCCTACGAGCAGTACTTC.

The V gene is TRBV6-5, the J gene TRBJ1-1, with 8 bases that match TRBD1. The V gene end was trimmed by 6 bases and the J gene end by 5 bases; junction bases not matched to a gene: 8. Germline CDR1 reads MNHEY; CDR2 reads SVGAGI. This CDR3 comprises 14 residues. The CDR3 DNA reads as TGTGCCAGCAGCCTCGGACAGGGTCGAACTGAAGCTTTCTTT. Translation gives CASSLGQGRTEAFF.

The rearrangement uses TRBV6-5 and TRBJ1-2; D remains ambiguous. This CDR3 region has 14 residues. Germline values: CDR1 MNHEY, CDR2 SVGAGI. The V and J ends lost 5 bases and 3 bases respectively, with 13 bases between them. The CDR3 is CASSRGQTYYGYTF. Written as DNA, the CDR3 is TGTGCCAGCAGTCGCGGGCAGACCTACTATGGCTACACCTTC.

This rearrangement joins TRBV30 to TRBJ2-2; D is uncertain. With 3 bases removed from V and 5 bases from J, the gap between germline ends came to 4 bases. CDR3 length: 11 residues. Germline CDR1 GTSNPN, CDR2 SVGIG (reference sequence). The CDR3 protein is CAWRATGELFF. The CDR3 DNA reads as TGTGCCTGGAGAGCAACCGGGGAGCTGTTTTTT. The full variable domain, completed using reference TRBV30 and TRBJ2-2, is SQTIHQWPATLVQPVGSPLSLECTVEGTSNPNLYWYRQAAGRGLQLLFYSVGIGQISSEVPQNLSASRPQDRQFILSSKKLLLSDSGFYLCAWRATGELFFGEGSRLTVL.

The chain has TRBV2 and TRBJ2-5; 11 bases line up with TRBD1. J gave up 6 bases and V 1 base, and 4 bases lay outside the gene matches. This CDR3 has 15 residues. Germline CDR1 SNHLY, CDR2 FYNNEI. The chain's CDR3 is CASSEGTGGGKTQYF. As DNA, the CDR3 is TGTGCCAGCAGTGAAGGGACAGGGGGCGGGAAGACCCAGTACTTC.

V is TRBV27 and J is TRBJ2-7; D is perhaps TRBD2 (6 bases). The CDR3 is made up of 14 amino acids. Germline V gives CDR1 MNHEY, CDR2 SMNVEV (reference sequence). Trimming removed 3 bases from V and 3 bases from J, with 12 bases in between. The CDR3 DNA sequence: TGTGCCAGCAGTTTTAGGTCGGGGGTCTACGAGCAGTACGTC. Protein sequence: CASSFRSGVYEQYV.

J is TRBJ2-7 and V is TRBV5-5; possible D gene TRBD1, 6 bases. Trimming pared 2 bases from V and 1 base from J, leaving 10 bases between. Germline lookup yields CDR1 SGHKS and CDR2 YYEKEE (reference sequence). This CDR3 is built from 14 residues. The CDR3 spells CASSFPGESYEQYF. In DNA form, the CDR3 reads TGTGCCAGCAGCTTCCCAGGGGAGTCCTACGAGCAGTACTTC.

This chain links TRBV7-9 with TRBJ1-1; TRBD1 is a possible D gene (6 bases). V was clipped by 1 base and J by 7 bases, with 13 bases between them. Germline values: CDR1 SEHNR, CDR2 FQNEAQ (reference sequence). The CDR3 runs 14 residues. DNA of the CDR3: TGTGCCAGCAGCTTAGATGGGGGCTTTATTGAAGCTTTCTTT. Amino acids: CASSLDGGFIEAFF.

The chain is built from TRBV11-2 and TRBJ2-3; 13 bases align to TRBD2. V was pared by 3 bases and J by 5 bases, with 8 bases of the junction left unmatched. Germline CDR1 reads SGHAT; CDR2 reads FQNNGV. The CDR3 totals 17 residues. CDR3 bases: TGTGCCAGCAGCTTTTCACCGGGACTAGCGGGGCTAGATACGCAGTATTTT. Its translation: CASSFSPGLAGLDTQYF.

This chain links TRBV4-3 with TRBJ2-1, with no clear D. From germline, CDR1 is LGHNA and CDR2 YSLEER. The V and J ends lost 1 base and 8 bases respectively, with 12 bases between them. There are 14 residues in the CDR3. The DNA for the CDR3 is TGCGCCAGCAGCCAAGGGTCTAGATCACATGAGCAGTTCTTC. This sequence encodes CASSQGSRSHEQFF.

This chain uses TRBV5-6 with TRBJ1-2, with 8 bases that match TRBD1. This CDR3 contains 15 residues. The V gene's germline CDR1 is SGHDT and CDR2 YYEEEE. The V and J ends lost 4 bases and 4 bases, in that order; junction bases with no gene match: 9. DNA of the CDR3: TGTGCCAGCAGCCAAATACCGGGGACAGGCTATGGCTACACCTTC. It yields the protein CASSQIPGTGYGYTF.

The chain has TRBV7-2 and TRBJ2-5; D uncertain. Germline CDR1 SGHTA, CDR2 FQGNSA. This CDR3 has 14 amino acids. The V end was cut by 3 bases, the J end by 5 bases, with 13 bases between. CDR3 in amino acids: CASSFGVSWETQYF. In nucleotides, the CDR3 is TGTGCCAGCAGCTTCGGTGTGAGTTGGGAGACCCAGTACTTC.

This chain joins TRBV12-3 or TRBV12-4 and TRBJ1-2, with 10 bases lining up with TRBD1. The CDR3 covers 13 residues. V lost 7 bases and J lost 8; bases outside the gene matches: 7. The CDR3 loop reads CASTLGTGEGYTF. The CDR3 region has the DNA TGTGCCAGCACCCTCGGGACAGGGGAAGGCTACACCTTC.